This TCR beta chain was sequenced in a study of graft-versus-host responses after intestinal transplantation. On the study more broadly: The whole recipient group had anti-thymocyte globulin induction followed by tacrolimus and steroids for roughly three years. Study-level points and caveats: Some patients had graft-donor T cell macrochimerism, and their allografts showed high graft-versus-host to host-versus-graft clonal ratios.

This clone has only a few counts. Its antigen remains unknown. TCRdb's table, derived via immunoSEQ multiplex PCR, lists solely in-frame clones and lacks some. The sample has 90,000 to 95,000 clones, roughly 91% seen once. Sample: unstimulated CD8+ T cells sorted from spleen or lymph node cells, taken before intestinal transplant. The receptor was derived from a human donor who received an intestinal transplant.

CDR3 coding DNA: TGCGCCAGCAGCCAAAAGGCAGGGGAAGATCAGCCCCAGCATTTT. This sequence encodes CASSQKAGEDQPQHF. V is TRBV4-3 and J is TRBJ1-5; D possibly corresponds to TRBD1 (6 bases). Germline assignment: CDR1 LGHNA and CDR2 YSLEER. The CDR3 sequence is 15 residues long. Trimming pared 2 bases from V and 5 bases from J, leaving 13 bases between.